This TCR beta chain originates from a study of OX40 agonist ivuxolimab in advanced cancers. Study-wide context: Ivuxolimab was a fully human IgG2 agonistic monoclonal antibody targeting the costimulatory receptor OX40 (CD134). Intravenous ivuxolimab was administered to patients every 2 weeks at six dose levels: 0.01, 0.1, 0.3, 1.5, 3 and 10 mg/kg. Of the 50 to 55 dose-escalation patients, hepatocellular carcinoma was present in 19, melanoma in approximately 15, renal cell carcinoma in 9 and head and neck cancer in 9. In the dose-escalation cohort, 75% to 85% of patients were male, and the mean age was 60 years with a range of 23 to 79. Prior anti-PD-1, anti-PD-L1 or anti-CTLA-4 therapy was permitted, and about two fifths of dose-escalation patients had received checkpoint inhibitors. Partial responses were achieved by three dose-escalation patients, of whom one had hepatocellular carcinoma and two had cutaneous melanoma. Peripheral TCRbeta sequencing was intended to test whether TCR sequence diversity was altered and clonal T-cell expansion was caused by ivuxolimab. The paper covers the monotherapy dose-escalation part of the phase I ivuxolimab trial, which included N ≈ 54 patients.

Summary of the overall study and its limitations: On average, CD8+ T cells showed more expanded clones than CD4+ T cells after ivuxolimab. Low levels of normalized T-cell clonal expansion were also shown by some nonresponding patients. In the 0.1-3.0 mg/kg groups, partial responders had among the lowest normalized peripheral clonal expansion, particularly in CD8+ T cells. At doses of 0.1 to 3.0 mg/kg, clonal expansion of both CD4+ and CD8+ blood T cells was observed from baseline to week 6. The antigen specificity of the peripheral T cells that underwent clonal expansion was not determined.

Genomic DNA was extracted from sorted cells for sequencing of the TCRbeta CDR3 region. TCRbeta CDR3 regions were sequenced using the immunoSEQ Assay. Here the immuneACCESS table is served through TCRdb, limited to in-frame sequences with V and J called. Missing clones are a known gap in these copies; in checked studies unresolved V genes cover under half, and the rest lacks a known reason. The sample records more than 60,000 clones, around 86% of which are singletons. The biggest ten clones account for less than 0.25% of the sample. About this clone: Its antigen is currently not known. The sample holds no much larger clone one base away, and base qualities are not on file.

The trial excluded patients who had a history of autoimmune disease or who were on systemic immunosuppression. Peripheral blood for TCR sequencing was collected from all dose cohorts at baseline, on cycle 4 day 1, and on cycle 7 day 1. Samples were obtained from an open-label, multicenter, first-in-human phase I dose-escalation trial of ivuxolimab. The trial enrolled adults with locally advanced or metastatic head and neck squamous cell, hepatocellular, melanoma or renal cell carcinoma. Before TCR sequencing, CD4+ T cells and CD8+ T cells were sorted from peripheral blood as separate populations. Sequenced here: CD4+ or CD8+ T cells sorted from blood, sampled in a trial of the OX40 agonist ivuxolimab. This receptor was identified in an adult with an advanced solid tumor such as melanoma, head and neck, liver or kidney cancer.

The CDR3 has the sequence CASRETGGGPEAFF. Here is the DNA: TGTGCCAGCAGGGAAACAGGGGGTGGCCCTGAAGCTTTCTTT. This receptor chain uses TRBV2 and TRBJ1-1; 8 bases in between match TRBD1. The CDR3 sequence holds 14 residues, the cysteine and phenylalanine included. This entry keeps only the CDR3 DNA: 42 bases, framed from base 1. The germline V gene gives CDR1 as SNHLY and CDR2 as FYNNEI. Trimmed from V: 6 bases; trimmed from J: 6 bases; junction bases lacking a gene match: 9.